This record looks at one T cell receptor (beta chain) sequence and its context. What it binds is not known. Clones were sequenced by immunoSEQ multiplex PCR, and TCRdb holds only the in-frame ones, with some missing. This table has 40,000 or so clones, 65% to 85% appearing once. This record belongs to a study of PD-1 blockade in mismatch repair-deficient tumors. As for the study in general: All were previously treated, progressing patients with 12 mismatch repair-deficient cancer types.

All patients were mismatch repair deficient, assessed by either PCR or immunohistochemistry. TCRs were sequenced from a few patients responding to pembrolizumab. Study observations and caveats: Rapid post-treatment expansion, then contraction, generally preceding radiologic response, marked tumor-resident clones.

The CDR3 extends over 15 amino acids. Trimming stripped 1 base from V and 4 bases from J, with 11 bases between. Germline lookup yields CDR1 SGHTA and CDR2 FQGNSA. The chain recombines TRBV7-2 with TRBJ1-5; D is possibly TRBD1 (6 bases). The TCR was taken from an adult with mismatch repair-deficient cancer. This specimen consisted of PBMCs, obtained around 40 weeks after starting pembrolizumab. CDR3: CASSLGQGWNQPQHF. DNA for the CDR3: TGTGCCAGCAGCTTAGGGCAGGGGTGGAATCAGCCCCAGCATTTT.